This T cell receptor beta chain was identified during a study of T cells in tuberculosis. Study in general: PBMC were archived before or within 7 days of starting treatment.

Study-level points and caveats: Smaller alpha distances in active tuberculosis partly reflected shorter CDR3-alpha lengths.

Time point meaning: new active TB diagnosis, blood taken before or within 7 days of starting treatment. This clone was observed a handful of times. The antigen remains undetermined. Trimming cost V 4 bases and J 0 bases, with 14 bases left between them. Germline CDR1 reads SGDLS; CDR2 reads YYNGEE. The length of the CDR3 is 15 residues. Here immunoSEQ multiplex PCR was the method, and the copy in TCRdb shows in-frame clones only, minus some. The data hold around 23,000 clones, with around 85% observed a single time. This sequence joins TRBV9 and TRBJ2-7; the D is unclear. This specimen was PBMCs, taken at tuberculosis diagnosis. The receptor was derived from an adult with tuberculosis. CDR3 protein: CASSPRLVSSYEQYF. The CDR3 coding sequence is TGTGCCAGCAGCCCGAGACTCGTCAGCTCCTACGAGCAGTACTTC.